This T cell receptor beta chain was identified during a study of blood T cell repertoires in COVID-19. Assay: immunoSEQ multiplex PCR; the TCRdb copy retains only in-frame clones and omits some. Of around 78,000 clones listed, over 75% were seen once; the top ten hold 5% to 6.5%. The sample consisted of peripheral blood. The receptor comes from a man in his fifties with active COVID-19.

CDR3 sequence (DNA): TGTGCCAGCAGCCCGGCCTTCTACAGACTAGCGGGTAGCTCCTACAATGAGCAGTTCTTC. Residues: CASSPAFYRLAGSSYNEQFF. This chain connects TRBV28 to TRBJ2-1; 10 bases align to TRBD2. The V gene's germline CDR1 is MDHEN and CDR2 SYDVKM. The J segment lost 0 bases and the V segment lost 6 bases, leaving 17 bases of the junction unmatched. This CDR3 contains 20 residues.